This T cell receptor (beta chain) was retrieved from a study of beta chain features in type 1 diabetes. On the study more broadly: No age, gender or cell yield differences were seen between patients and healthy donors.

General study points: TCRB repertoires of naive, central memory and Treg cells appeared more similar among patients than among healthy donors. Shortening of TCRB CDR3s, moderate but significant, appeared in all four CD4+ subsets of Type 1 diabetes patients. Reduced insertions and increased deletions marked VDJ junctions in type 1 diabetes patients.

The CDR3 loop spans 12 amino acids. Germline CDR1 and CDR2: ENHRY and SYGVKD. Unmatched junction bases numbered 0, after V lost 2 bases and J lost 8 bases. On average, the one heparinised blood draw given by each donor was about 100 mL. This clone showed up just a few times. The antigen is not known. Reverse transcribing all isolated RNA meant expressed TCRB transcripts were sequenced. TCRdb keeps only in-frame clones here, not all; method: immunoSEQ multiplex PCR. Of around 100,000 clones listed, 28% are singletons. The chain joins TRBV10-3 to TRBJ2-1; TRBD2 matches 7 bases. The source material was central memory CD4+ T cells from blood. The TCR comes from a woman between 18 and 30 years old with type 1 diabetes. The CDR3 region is CAISERGDEQFF. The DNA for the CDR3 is TGTGCCATCAGTGAGCGGGGGGATGAGCAGTTCTTC.